The rows below give T cell receptor beta chains drawn from one sample of a study of blood T cell repertoires in COVID-19. Clones were sequenced by immunoSEQ multiplex PCR, and TCRdb holds only the in-frame ones, with some missing. The table shows about 480,000 clones, with roughly 90% occurring only once. The sample comprised PBMCs or T cells enriched from blood (not recorded which). The receptors derive from a woman aged 40-49 years who had recovered from COVID-19. The CDR3 runs from the conserved cysteine through the conserved F or W. Fields, in order: D gene, clone size, J gene, V gene, CDR3 DNA, CDR3 protein. The D gene is left open where the match is weak. Clone size is not always given. Where it is, it says once, few, many or a class for expanded clones.

D: TRBD1; size: .; J: TRBJ2-5; V: TRBV5-4; DNA: TGTGCCAGCAACGGACAGGAAGAGACCCAGTACTTC; CDR3: CASNGQEETQYF
D: .; size: .; J: TRBJ1-1; V: TRBV5-1; DNA: TGCGCCAGCAGCTCTCAAATTACAACGGGGACTGAAGCTTTCTTT; CDR3: CASSSQITTGTEAFF
D: .; size: few; J: TRBJ1-5; V: TRBV5-1; DNA: TGCGCCAGCAGCCCCCGGGGGGCTGTCAATCAGCCCCAGCATTTT; CDR3: CASSPRGAVNQPQHF
D: .; size: .; J: TRBJ1-1; V: TRBV19; DNA: TGTGCCAGTAGTGGAACAGATTTGAACACTGAAGCTTTCTTT; CDR3: CASSGTDLNTEAFF
D: TRBD2; size: .; J: TRBJ2-5; V: TRBV19; DNA: TGTGCCAGTAGTATATACGTCCTAGCGGGAGGGCTGGCCCAAGAGACCCAGTACTTC; CDR3: CASSIYVLAGGLAQETQYF
D: .; size: .; J: TRBJ1-5; V: TRBV27; DNA: TGTGCCAGCAAATCTCCGGGGAACAATCAGCCCCAGCATTTT; CDR3: CASKSPGNNQPQHF
D: TRBD2; size: .; J: TRBJ2-7; V: TRBV7-2; DNA: TGTGCCAGCAGCTTGCTAGCGGGAAACCCTCCCTACGAGCAGTACTTC; CDR3: CASSLLAGNPPYEQYF
D: TRBD2; size: .; J: TRBJ2-7; V: TRBV5-1; DNA: TGCGCCAGCAGCCCCAGAAGCGGGGTAAGCTCCTACGAGCAGTACTTC; CDR3: CASSPRSGVSSYEQYF
D: .; size: .; J: TRBJ1-1; V: TRBV14; DNA: TGTGCCAGCAGCCGGTCAGGGGTGATGAATACTGAAGCTTTCTTT; CDR3: CASSRSGVMNTEAFF
D: .; size: .; J: TRBJ2-3; V: TRBV7-2; DNA: TGTGCCAGCAGCTTAAGGGGAAGATCCACAGATACGCAGTATTTT; CDR3: CASSLRGRSTDTQYF
D: TRBD2; size: once; J: TRBJ2-3; V: TRBV4-1; DNA: TGCGCCAGCAGCCTTAGCGGGAGGGCCTCAGATACGCAGTATTTT; CDR3: CASSLSGRASDTQYF
D: .; size: few; J: TRBJ2-7; V: TRBV7-8; DNA: TGTGCCAGCAGTGGAGACGACTTATTTACGTCGGAGCAGTACTTC; CDR3: CASSGDDLFTSEQYF
D: TRBD2; size: .; J: TRBJ2-1; V: TRBV7-2; DNA: TGTGCCAGCAGACCCGTTCTAGCGGGAGTTTTCAGGTACAATGAGCAGTTCTTC; CDR3: CASRPVLAGVFRYNEQFF
D: TRBD1; size: once; J: TRBJ1-6; V: TRBV10-3; DNA: TGTGCCATCAGTGGAACCGGGACAGTTAATTCACCCCTCCACTTT; CDR3: CAISGTGTVNSPLHF
D: .; size: .; J: TRBJ1-5; V: TRBV9; DNA: TGTGCCAGCAGCGAGGGGCAAGGCAATCAGCCCCAGCATTTT; CDR3: CASSEGQGNQPQHF
D: .; size: .; J: TRBJ1-6; V: TRBV25-1; DNA: TGTGCCAGCAGGACCGGGACTGAGAATTCACCCCTCCACTTT; CDR3: CASRTGTENSPLHF
D: TRBD2; size: few; J: TRBJ2-1; V: TRBV20-1; DNA: TGCAGTGCTAGTGATAGCGGGACAAACAATGAGCAGTTCTTC; CDR3: CSASDSGTNNEQFF
D: .; size: once; J: TRBJ1-2; V: TRBV7-8; DNA: TGTGCCAGCAGCCCTCAGGGGCACGGCTACACCTTC; CDR3: CASSPQGHGYTF
D: TRBD2; size: .; J: TRBJ2-2; V: TRBV24-1; DNA: TGTGCCACCCAAGGACTAGCGGGAGCCGGGGAGCTGTTTTTT; CDR3: CATQGLAGAGELFF
D: TRBD1; size: once; J: TRBJ1-2; V: TRBV11-3; DNA: TGTGCCAGCAGCTTGGGACAGGGCAGTGGCTACACCTTC; CDR3: CASSLGQGSGYTF
D: TRBD2; size: .; J: TRBJ2-1; V: TRBV10-2; DNA: TGCGCCAGCAGTGAGTCGAGACTAGCGGGAGGGCCACCCCACTACAATGAGCAGTTCTTC; CDR3: CASSESRLAGGPPHYNEQFF
D: .; size: .; J: TRBJ1-2; V: TRBV10-3; DNA: TGTGCCATCAGTGTAAGGAGCCATGGCTACACCTTC; CDR3: CAISVRSHGYTF
D: TRBD2; size: .; J: TRBJ2-5; V: TRBV6-5; DNA: TGTGCCAGCAGTTACTCAGCGGGAGGACGGCAAGAGACCCAGTACTTC; CDR3: CASSYSAGGRQETQYF
D: .; size: .; J: TRBJ1-5; V: TRBV20-1; DNA: TGCAGTGCTAGTAGATCAGGGGTCGGACGCAATCAGCCCCAGCATTTT; CDR3: CSASRSGVGRNQPQHF
D: TRBD1; size: .; J: TRBJ1-2; V: TRBV5-4; DNA: TGTGCCAGCAGCTCGACAGGGTCCTATGGCTACACCTTC; CDR3: CASSSTGSYGYTF
D: .; size: .; J: TRBJ1-2; V: TRBV7-9; DNA: TGTGCCAGCAGCCCACAGGGAATTGGCTACACCTTC; CDR3: CASSPQGIGYTF
D: .; size: .; J: TRBJ2-6; V: TRBV3-1/TRBV3-2; DNA: TGTGCCAGCGGAGGGGGGGCCAACGTCCTGACTTTC; CDR3: CASGGGANVLTF
D: TRBD1; size: .; J: TRBJ2-7; V: TRBV9; DNA: TGTGCCAGCAGCGTGACAGGGGCGGGCGAGCAGTACTTC; CDR3: CASSVTGAGEQYF
D: .; size: .; J: TRBJ1-2; V: TRBV5-4; DNA: TGTGCCAGCAGCGAGGACAGCCGTAACTATGGCTACACCTTC; CDR3: CASSEDSRNYGYTF
D: .; size: few; J: TRBJ1-1; V: TRBV9; DNA: TGTGCCAGCAGCGTAGGGGCGAACACTGAAGCTTTCTTT; CDR3: CASSVGANTEAFF
D: .; size: .; J: TRBJ2-2; V: TRBV4-3; DNA: TGCGCCAGCAGCCAAGATGACTGGGCTAGCCCCGGGGAGCTGTTTTTT; CDR3: CASSQDDWASPGELFF
D: .; size: .; J: TRBJ1-1; V: TRBV29-1; DNA: TGCAGCGTCGGTATTGGGAACACTGAAGCTTTCTTT; CDR3: CSVGIGNTEAFF
D: .; size: .; J: TRBJ2-7; V: TRBV11-3; DNA: TGTGCCAGCAGCCTGAGCGGCCTTAGCTCCTACGAGCAGTACTTC; CDR3: CASSLSGLSSYEQYF
D: TRBD2; size: .; J: TRBJ2-7; V: TRBV5-1; DNA: TGCGCCAGCAGCTCGGTTAGCGGGAGTAGCGAGCAGTACTTC; CDR3: CASSSVSGSSEQYF
D: TRBD1; size: .; J: TRBJ2-1; V: TRBV15; DNA: TGTGCCACCAGCCGTTACCGGGACAGGAGTTTCAATGAGCAGTTCTTC; CDR3: CATSRYRDRSFNEQFF
D: TRBD2; size: .; J: TRBJ2-1; V: TRBV5-4; DNA: TGTGCCAGCAGCCCCGGGACTAGCGGGTACAATGAGCAGTTCTTC; CDR3: CASSPGTSGYNEQFF